Listed below are T cell receptor beta chains from one sample, sequenced in a study of blood T cells in healthy people across ages. Via MiXCR, TCRdb re-called the 5' RACE reads, giving one row per CDR3 protein. The repertoire holds 1.5 million to 2 million distinct CDR3 sequences, with roughly two fifths as singletons. Sample: blood. Receptors originate from a human donor in good health. Each CDR3 is given with its conserved first and last residue.

v_call: TRBV3-1; cdr3_length: 16; cdr3_aa: CASSQPHRGAGNEQFF
v_call: TRBV29-1; cdr3_length: 17; cdr3_aa: CSVEGVVGEVGNQPQHF
v_call: TRBV6-2/TRBV6-3; cdr3_length: 15; cdr3_aa: CASSYTGLADNEQFF
v_call: TRBV7-2; cdr3_length: 15; cdr3_aa: CASSLAFQGSEKLFF
v_call: TRBV7-9; cdr3_length: 16; cdr3_aa: CASSLGAGTNFYEQYF
v_call: TRBV6-4; cdr3_length: 13; cdr3_aa: CASSEQLRNEQFF
v_call: TRBV6-2/TRBV6-3; cdr3_length: 14; cdr3_aa: CASSYSGPNSPLHF
v_call: TRBV29-1; cdr3_length: 13; cdr3_aa: CSVVGHVPDTQYF
v_call: TRBV29-1; cdr3_length: 13; cdr3_aa: CSVCDEINQPQHF
v_call: TRBV12-3/TRBV12-4; cdr3_length: 13; cdr3_aa: CASRFQSNEKLFF
v_call: TRBV4-3; cdr3_length: 17; cdr3_aa: CASSLGPGQQIYNEQFF
v_call: TRBV10-3; cdr3_length: 13; cdr3_aa: CAIRTGENTEAFF
v_call: TRBV9; cdr3_length: 14; cdr3_aa: CASSVPGPGYGYTF
v_call: TRBV20-1; cdr3_length: 14; cdr3_aa: CSARATGGGYEQYF
v_call: TRBV21-1; cdr3_length: 13; cdr3_aa: CASSNEINNEQFF
v_call: TRBV5-4; cdr3_length: 16; cdr3_aa: CASSLAPLGLNDIQYF
v_call: TRBV4-2; cdr3_length: 14; cdr3_aa: CASSQITESYEQNF
v_call: TRBV5-1; cdr3_length: 12; cdr3_aa: CASSVTENEQVF
v_call: TRBV5-8; cdr3_length: 16; cdr3_aa: CASSLANRGLNTEAFF
v_call: TRBV6-2/TRBV6-3; cdr3_length: 17; cdr3_aa: CASSSVRESSGANVLTF
v_call: TRBV14; cdr3_length: 13; cdr3_aa: CASSLQVWNEQFF
v_call: TRBV7-8; cdr3_length: 14; cdr3_aa: CASSLAGKDSPLHF
v_call: TRBV4-3; cdr3_length: 19; cdr3_aa: CASSQDLTGTGRVAGEQYF